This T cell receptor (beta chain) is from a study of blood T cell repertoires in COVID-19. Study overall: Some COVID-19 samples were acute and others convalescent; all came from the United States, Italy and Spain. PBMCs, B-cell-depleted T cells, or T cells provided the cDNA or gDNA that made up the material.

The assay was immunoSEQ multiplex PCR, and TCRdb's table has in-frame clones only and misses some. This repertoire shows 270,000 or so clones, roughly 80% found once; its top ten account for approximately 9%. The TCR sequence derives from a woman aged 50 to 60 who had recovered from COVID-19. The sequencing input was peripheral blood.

As DNA, the CDR3 is TGCGCCAGCAGCTTGTGGGTAGCGGGGGAGGATGAGCAGTTCTTC. It codes for CASSLWVAGEDEQFF. The chain uses TRBV5-1 and TRBJ2-1; TRBD2 matches 9 bases. The V gene end was trimmed by 1 base and the J gene end by 8 bases; junction bases not matched to a gene: 7. CDR3 length: 15 residues. Per the germline V gene, CDR1 is SGHRS and CDR2 is YFSETQ.